This entry lists 5 T cell receptor beta chains sequenced from one sample in a study of CD8+CD57+ T cells in acquired aplastic anemia. TCR beta VDJ and CDR3 were profiled, and genomic DNA was the template. TCRdb re-analysed the reads in MiXCR, keeping a single row per CDR3 protein. The sample gives hundreds of thousands of distinct CDR3 sequences, about 70% of which show up once; more than 3.5% is in the top ten. Sequenced material: sorted CD4+, CD8+, or CD8+CD57+ T cells (not recorded which) from PBMCs. The source of these receptors is a human donor in good health, serving as a control.

Worth noting for this clonotype: This is likely a read error, given that the CDR3 carries no conserved phenylalanine or tryptophan at its end. The limits of the CDR3 on the DNA are not certain, so only TCRdb's listed CDR3 is given. The chain is built from TRBV2 and TRBJ1-6. The CDR3 has 14 residues if both end residues are counted. Germline CDR1 SNHLY, CDR2 FYNNEI. CDR3 in amino acids: CASSGNGADAPFGQ.

In regard to this clonotype: This likely comes from a read error, as the CDR3 has no conserved phenylalanine or tryptophan at its end. It is unclear where the CDR3 begins or ends on the DNA, so no DNA is shown, and the CDR3 is as TCRdb lists it. The chain uses TRBV7-2 and TRBJ1-6. The CDR3 adds up to 12 amino acids, both ends counted. Germline assignment: CDR1 SGHTA and CDR2 FQGNSA. The CDR3 region is CASSLVHGPLPL.

V gene TRBV2 combines with J gene TRBJ1-6; D is perhaps TRBD1 (5 bases). The tail of the sequence fits TRBJ1-5 better, so the J call may be wrong. CDR3 length equals 16 residues. Per the germline V gene, CDR1 is SNHLY and CDR2 is FYNNEI. CDR3 nucleotides: TGTGCCAGCAGTGGGGGGGGTCCTCATGGAGGTCAGCCCCAGCATTTT. It encodes CASSGGGPHGGQPQHF.

A note on this clonotype: The CDR3 does not close with the conserved phenylalanine or tryptophan, likely indicating a read error. The DNA is omitted, as the CDR3 cannot be located on it reliably, and the CDR3 follows TCRdb's listing. This chain links TRBV20-1 with TRBJ1-2. The CDR3 contains 9 residues when both ends are counted. The V gene's germline CDR1 is DFQATT and CDR2 SNEGSKA (reference sequence). The chain's CDR3 is CSARPPQPR.

The chain recombines TRBV24-1 with TRBJ1-3; weak D call: TRBD1 (5 bases). Germline CDR1 is KGHDR and CDR2 is SFDVKD. This CDR3 is built from 15 residues. The V end lost 7 bases, the J end lost 0 bases, and 12 bases lay between the germline ends. The CDR3 DNA is TGTGCCACCAGGGACTCAGGGACCTCTGGAAACACCATATATTTT. This encodes CATRDSGTSGNTIYF.